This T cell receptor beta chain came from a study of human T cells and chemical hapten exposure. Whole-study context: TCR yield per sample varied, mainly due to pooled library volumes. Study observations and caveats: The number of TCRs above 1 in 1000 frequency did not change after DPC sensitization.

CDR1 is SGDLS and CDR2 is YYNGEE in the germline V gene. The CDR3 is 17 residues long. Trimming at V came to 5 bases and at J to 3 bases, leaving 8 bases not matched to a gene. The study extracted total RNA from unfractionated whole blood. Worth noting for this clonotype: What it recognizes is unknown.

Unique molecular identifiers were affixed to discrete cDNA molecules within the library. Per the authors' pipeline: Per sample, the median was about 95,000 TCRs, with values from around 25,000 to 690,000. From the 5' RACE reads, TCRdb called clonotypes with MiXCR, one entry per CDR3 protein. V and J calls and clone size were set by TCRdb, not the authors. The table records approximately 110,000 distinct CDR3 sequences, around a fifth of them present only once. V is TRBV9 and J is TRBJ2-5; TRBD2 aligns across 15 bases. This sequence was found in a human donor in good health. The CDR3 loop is CASSEGTSGRLEETQYF. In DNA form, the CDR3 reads TGTGCCAGCAGTGAGGGGACTAGCGGGAGGCTCGAAGAGACCCAGTACTTC.